This T cell receptor beta chain derives from a study of T-cell reconstitution after alpha-beta-depleted transplantation in children (dated by TCRdb to the mid-2010s). About the study as a whole: Using TCR repertoire profiling, the study followed T-cell immune reconstitution in a quantitative way in children after TCRalphabeta/CD19-depleted allogeneic hematopoietic cell transplantation.

The library was built by means of PCR. The run used an Illumina HiSeq 2500. To normalize quantification of the TCRbeta repertoire, the TCR libraries were built with molecular barcoding that relied on unique molecular identifiers. TCRdb reprocessing: public reads trimmed at Q25 with fastp, clones called with MiXCR, in-frame beta chains kept. All rows with the same CDR3 protein become a single entry with the most common DNA and genes. The sample includes roughly 100,000 distinct CDR3 sequences, with about 6% observed a single time. The top ten constitute about 6% of the sample. Trimming removed 6 bases from V and 1 base from J, leaving 9 bases between the germline ends. Taken from the germline V gene (reference sequence), the CDR1 and CDR2 loops are MNHEY and SMNVEV. The CDR3 goes from the cysteine to the phenylalanine over 14 residues. Only the CDR3 part of the read is kept: 42 bases, read in frame from the first base.

The meaning of the sample's time point label: day 60 (about 2 months) after transplantation. What the treatment or condition label conveys for this sample: allogeneic hematopoietic cell transplantation with graft depleted of TCRalphabeta T cells and CD19 B cells. The transplant recipients were children given TCRalphabeta/CD19-depleted allogeneic hematopoietic cell grafts. The sample holds many counts of this clonotype. Its antigen is still unknown. Base qualities are not provided; no much larger clone lies one nucleotide away. Results the study describes overall, beyond this receptor: Hyperexpanded clone frequencies declined over subsequent months; after one year, T-cell counts and TCRbeta diversity were mostly attributed to newly produced T cells. In some patients, high TCRbeta diversity at day 60 was attributed to recipient T cells and intrathymic progenitors that had survived conditioning. The apparently early recovery of alphabetaT-cell counts about two months after transplant reportedly depended on only several hundred rapidly expanded clones that came from non-depleted graft cells.

The material sequenced was PBMCs, mostly from graft donor cells, taken 60 days after TCRalphabeta/CD19-depleted stem cell transplant. This receptor chain uses TRBV27 and TRBJ2-2, with no reliable assignment of the D segment. The receptor was isolated from a female patient between 2 and 15 years old who had a stem cell transplant for Fanconi anemia, so the T cells may come from the graft donor. The nucleotide sequence is given as TGTGCCAGCAGCCGGTACAGGAACACCGGGGAGCTGTTTTTT. Translation gives CASSRYRNTGELFF.